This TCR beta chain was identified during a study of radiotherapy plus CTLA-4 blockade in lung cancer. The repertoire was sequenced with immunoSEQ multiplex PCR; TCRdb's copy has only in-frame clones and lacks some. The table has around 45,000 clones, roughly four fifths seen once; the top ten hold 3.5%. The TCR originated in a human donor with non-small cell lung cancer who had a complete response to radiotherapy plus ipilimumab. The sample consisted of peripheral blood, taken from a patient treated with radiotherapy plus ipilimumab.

CDR3 sequence (DNA): TGTGCCAGCAGCCACTACTCCTACGAGCAGTACTTC. Translated, it gives CASSHYSYEQYF. The chain employs TRBV7-2 and TRBJ2-7; the D is unclear. This CDR3 is built from 12 residues. V gave up 5 bases and J gave up 0 bases, with 5 bases separating them. Germline CDR1 SGHTA, CDR2 FQGNSA.